Below are 6 T cell receptor beta chains sequenced from a single sample in a study of CD8+ T cells in alopecia areata. Sequencing relied on a cDNA template that was reverse transcribed from extracted RNA. Using immunoSEQ multiplex PCR, the repertoire was profiled, and TCRdb retains in-frame clones only, with some absent. In the table there are about 140,000 clones, 55% of which are singletons. The sequenced sample consisted of CD4+ T cells sorted from blood. The receptors were sampled from a human donor in good health.

This chain joins TRBV4-1 and TRBJ2-2; D may match TRBD1 or TRBD2 (5 bases each). CDR3 length: 16 residues. The V end was cut by 1 base, the J end by 2 bases, with 11 bases between. Germline V gives CDR1 MGHRA, CDR2 YSYEKL. DNA of the CDR3: TGCGCCAGCAGCCAAGTAACCGGGGCTAACACCGGGGAGCTGTTTTTT. This sequence encodes CASSQVTGANTGELFF.

This clone has only a few counts. V usage is TRBV5-1 and J usage is TRBJ1-1; perhaps TRBD1 as D (6 bases). The CDR3 has 15 residues. Per the germline V gene, CDR1 is SGHRS and CDR2 is YFSETQ. Trimming removed 4 bases from V and 5 bases from J, with 18 bases in between. In DNA, the CDR3 is TGCGCCAGCAGCCCACGGTCAGGGGATGATACTGAAGCTTTCTTT. Translation: CASSPRSGDDTEAFF.

The V call is TRBV11-2, the J call TRBJ2-7, with 7 bases fitting TRBD1. Germline V gene data show CDR1 as SGHAT and CDR2 as FQNNGV. V shed 1 base, J shed 5 bases, and the junction held 5 bases outside the gene matches. This CDR3 contains 14 residues. CDR3 sequence: CASSLVQGLHEQYF. As DNA, the CDR3 is TGTGCCAGCAGCTTAGTACAGGGGTTGCACGAGCAGTACTTC. Combining the CDR3 with reference TRBV11-2 and TRBJ2-7 gives the whole variable domain EAGVAQSPRYKIIEKRQSVAFWCNPISGHATLYWYQQILGQGPKLLIQFQNNGVVDDSQLPKDRFSAERLKGVDSTLKIQPAKLEDSAVYLCASSLVQGLHEQYFGPGTRLTVT.

A few counts support this clone. The chain joins TRBV23-1 to TRBJ2-2; D perhaps matches TRBD1 (5 bases). TRBV23-1 counts as an open reading frame of uncertain function. V shed 3 bases and J shed 3 bases, with 17 bases lying between them. The CDR3 spans 17 residues. CDR3 DNA: TGCGCCAGCAGTCAGCGGACCTCAGGGCTAGACACCGGGGAGCTGTTTTTT. Protein product: CASSQRTSGLDTGELFF.

The rearrangement links TRBV5-6 to TRBJ2-4, with TRBD1 as a possible D gene (6 bases). V was clipped by 4 bases and J by 6 bases, with 11 bases between them. The CDR3 runs to 13 residues. Germline values: CDR1 SGHDT, CDR2 YYEEEE. The CDR3 protein is CASSVIQGNIQYF. The DNA of the CDR3 is TGTGCCAGCAGCGTCATACAGGGAAACATTCAGTACTTC. The full variable domain, completed using reference TRBV5-6 and TRBJ2-4, is DAGVTQSPTHLIKTRGQQVTLRCSPKSGHDTVSWYQQALGQGPQFIFQYYEEEERQRGNFPDRFSGHQFPNYSSELNVNALLLGDSALYLCASSVIQGNIQYFGAGTRLSVL.

This clone was recorded only once. The chain combines TRBV5-1 with TRBJ2-3; tentatively, D is TRBD1 (6 bases). The CDR3 is 17 residues long. Germline V gene lookup returns CDR1 SGHRS and CDR2 YFSETQ. V was trimmed by 2 bases and J by 0 bases, leaving 16 bases between them. In nucleotides, the CDR3 is TGCGCCAGCAGCTTCGTACCCAGGGGAACGAGCACAGATACGCAGTATTTT. It specifies CASSFVPRGTSTDTQYF.